Listed here are 31 T cell receptor beta chains from one sample, sequenced in a study of cytomegalovirus exposure and HLA in healthy donors. The PCR ran on 60 Vbeta and 13 Jbeta primers. The data were produced by immunoSEQ multiplex PCR, yet TCRdb's version contains in-frame clones alone and is incomplete. This sample has around 160,000 clones, with about 71% found just once. The sequenced sample was PBMCs. The receptors stem from a woman aged 40-49 years in good health and CMV-seropositive.

On this clone itself: The same CDR3 is also encoded by other DNA sequences in this sample. V usage is TRBV19 and J usage is TRBJ1-5; TRBD1 might be the D (5 bases). The germline CDR1 and CDR2 sequences are LNHDA and SQIVND (reference sequence). Trimming removed 2 bases at V and 6 bases at J, with 8 bases between. The CDR3 loop spans 13 amino acids. CDR3 nucleotide sequence: TGTGCCAGTAGTATACAGGGAGGTCAGCCCCAGCATTTT. Amino acid sequence: CASSIQGGQPQHF.

The chain recombines TRBV12-5 with TRBJ1-2, with TRBD1 matching over 8 bases. V lost 3 bases to trimming and J lost 4 bases; unmatched junction nucleotides: 22. Germline CDR1 LGHNT, CDR2 FRNRAP. The CDR3 runs to 20 residues. The CDR3 here is CASGLVGWQGARISSYGYTF. The DNA for the CDR3 is TGTGCTAGTGGTTTAGTGGGTTGGCAGGGGGCAAGGATCAGTTCCTATGGCTACACCTTC.

The chain joins TRBV7-2 to TRBJ2-2; 8 positions agree with TRBD2. J was trimmed by 7 bases and V by 11 bases; bases with no gene match: 9. CDR1 is SGHTA, CDR2 FQGNSA, per germline. The CDR3 covers 13 residues. CDR3 region: CAAGGGRGGELFF. In nucleotides, the CDR3 is TGTGCCGCCGGGGGGGGACGAGGCGGGGAGCTGTTTTTT.

This clone was detected only once. V is TRBV5-1 and J is TRBJ2-3; 11 bases align to TRBD2. J gave up 5 bases and V 0 bases, and 8 bases lay outside the gene matches. CDR3 length equals 17 residues. CDR1 and CDR2 from the germline V gene are SGHRS and YFSETQ. The CDR3 protein is CASSLVSLAGGIDTQYF. DNA of the CDR3: TGCGCCAGCAGCTTGGTATCTCTAGCGGGGGGCATAGATACGCAGTATTTT.

CDR3 bases: TGTGCCAGTAGTATAGACGCTTCGGGACTAGCGGGACCCAATGAGCAGTTCTTC. It encodes CASSIDASGLAGPNEQFF. The chain is built from TRBV19 and TRBJ2-1, with 13 bases that match TRBD2. The CDR3 loop spans 18 amino acids. The germline CDR1 and CDR2 sequences are LNHDA and SQIVND (reference sequence). V was clipped by 0 bases and J by 6 bases; unmatched bases: 8. The entire variable domain, with the rest obtained from reference TRBV19 and TRBJ2-1, is as follows: DGGITQSPKYLFRKEGQNVTLSCEQNLNHDAMYWYRQDPGQGLRLIYYSQIVNDFQKGDIAEGYSVSREKKESFPLTVTSAQKNPTAFYLCASSIDASGLAGPNEQFFGPGTRLTVL.

The rearrangement joins TRBV28 to TRBJ2-3; D might be TRBD2 (6 bases). The CDR3 contains 14 residues. Between the trimmed V and J ends, which lost 2 bases and 8 bases, there was a span of 14 bases. Germline V gene sequence: CDR1 MDHEN, CDR2 SYDVKM. CDR3 sequence reads: CASSLGGAPATQYF. CDR3 sequence (DNA): TGTGCCAGCAGTTTAGGAGGGGCGCCCGCTACGCAGTATTTT.

This sequence joins TRBV18 and TRBJ1-2, with unresolved D. This CDR3 is built from 15 residues. Germline-derived CDR1 and CDR2 are KGHSH and LQKENI. Trimming removed 3 bases from V and 2 bases from J, with 13 bases in between. CDR3 protein: CASSPQVASNYGYTF. DNA of the CDR3: TGTGCCAGCTCACCGCAAGTGGCATCCAACTATGGCTACACCTTC.

The chain recombines TRBV9 with TRBJ2-1; D call uncertain. Between the trimmed V and J ends, which lost 1 base and 5 bases, there was a span of 10 bases. Germline loops: CDR1 SGDLS, CDR2 YYNGEE. This CDR3 contains 14 residues. For the CDR3, the DNA is TGTGCCAGCAGCGTATCGGCGGAAAACAATGAGCAGTTCTTC. Amino acid sequence: CASSVSAENNEQFF.

The V call is TRBV2, the J call TRBJ1-4, with a weak D call TRBD1 (6 bases). The length of the CDR3 is 12 residues. V was cut by 3 bases and J by 8 bases, with 7 bases left in between. CDR1 is SNHLY and CDR2 is FYNNEI in the germline V gene. CDR3 in DNA: TGTGCCAGCAGTGATAGGGGGGAAAAACTGTTTTTT. It specifies CASSDRGEKLFF.

The chain has TRBV4-1 and TRBJ1-2; weak D call: TRBD1 (5 bases). The V gene lost 8 bases and the J gene lost 4 bases, with 23 bases spanning the gap. Germline CDR1 and CDR2: MGHRA and YSYEKL. The CDR3 covers 16 residues. CDR3 sequence (DNA): TGCGCCAGCTCCCGAGACAGTTACTCCATTGTCTATGGCTACACCTTC. Encoded protein: CASSRDSYSIVYGYTF.

V and J are TRBV12-1 and TRBJ2-6; the table names TRBD2, a call not compared with the DNA. TRBV12-1 is a pseudogene locus. The CDR3 is made up of 13 amino acids. This CDR3 reads CASPGRGANVLTF. The CDR3 DNA reads as TGTGCCAGCCCGGGAAGGGGGGCCAACGTCCTGACTTTC.

The chain uses TRBV12-5 and TRBJ2-7; the match to TRBD2 covers 16 bases. CDR3 length: 18 amino acids. The trim removed 0 bases at V and 6 bases at J, leaving 8 bases unmatched. CDR1 and CDR2 from the germline V gene are LGHNT and FRNRAP. CDR3 residues: CASGLVRGLAGGSSEQYF. Written as DNA, the CDR3 is TGTGCTAGTGGTTTGGTACGGGGACTAGCGGGAGGGTCCAGCGAGCAGTACTTC.

This chain joins TRBV9 and TRBJ2-1, with D possibly TRBD2 on 7 matching bases. The CDR3 length is 16 residues. The germline V and J ends were trimmed by 3 bases and 2 bases, with 15 bases remaining between them. Germline V gene data show CDR1 as SGDLS and CDR2 as YYNGEE. CDR3: CASSGLGGEAYNEQFF. The CDR3 coding sequence is TGTGCCAGCAGCGGCCTAGGGGGGGAGGCCTACAATGAGCAGTTCTTC.

This chain uses TRBV19 with TRBJ1-2; 9 bases are a match to TRBD1. The ends lost 6 bases at V and 1 base at J; junction bases unmatched: 3. The CDR3 is 14 amino acids. Germline CDR1 LNHDA, CDR2 SQIVND (reference sequence). The CDR3 DNA reads TGTGCCAGTAGAGGGACAGGGCTTAACTATGGCTACACCTTC. Its translation is CASRGTGLNYGYTF.

CDR3 sequence (DNA): TGCGCCAGCTCGGGACAGGACACCGGGGAGCTGTTTTTT. Encoded protein: CASSGQDTGELFF. The rearrangement uses TRBV5-1 and TRBJ2-2, with 8 bases matching TRBD1. The CDR3 has 13 residues. Germline V CDR1 and CDR2: SGHRS, YFSETQ. V was clipped by 7 bases and J by 3 bases; unmatched bases: 2.

This clone was observed a few times. V usage is TRBV6-5 and J usage is TRBJ1-4, with TRBD1 identical over 8 bases. This CDR3 is built from 15 residues. J was trimmed by 7 bases and V by 6 bases; bases with no gene match: 10. Germline loops: CDR1 MNHEY, CDR2 SVGAGI. CDR3: CASRQGRQGIEKLFF. The CDR3 DNA sequence: TGTGCCAGCAGACAAGGGCGACAGGGGATTGAAAAACTGTTTTTT.

This chain links TRBV27 with TRBJ1-1; D gene uncertain. V lost 0 bases and J 1 base, leaving 3 bases between the germline ends. The CDR3 totals 13 residues. The germline CDR1 and CDR2 sequences are MNHEY and SMNVEV (reference sequence). CDR3 loop: CASSLSANTEAFF. The DNA of the CDR3 is TGTGCCAGCAGTTTATCAGCGAACACTGAAGCTTTCTTT.

The chain joins TRBV28 to TRBJ2-3; no definite D call. The V end lost 5 bases, the J end lost 6 bases, and 9 bases lay between the germline ends. CDR1 is MDHEN, CDR2 SYDVKM, per germline. This CDR3 has 12 amino acids. CDR3 loop: CASSPSVDTQYF. The CDR3 region has the DNA TGTGCCAGCAGTCCCTCGGTGGATACGCAGTATTTT.

The chain combines TRBV7-2 with TRBJ2-7; 9 bases are a match to TRBD2. This CDR3 region has 15 residues. CDR1 and CDR2 (germline): SGHTA, FQGNSA. With V trimmed by 0 bases and J by 9 bases, 9 bases remained unmatched. CDR3 protein: CASSLATSGSEGQYF. CDR3 in DNA: TGTGCCAGCAGCTTAGCGACTAGCGGTAGCGAAGGGCAGTACTTC. Together with reference TRBV7-2 and TRBJ2-7, the CDR3 gives the full variable domain: GAGVSQSPSNKVTEKGKDVELRCDPISGHTALYWYRQSLGQGLEFLIYFQGNSAPDKSGLPSDRFSAERTGGSVSTLTIQRTQQEDSAVYLCASSLATSGSEGQYFGPGTRLTVT.

The chain uses TRBV5-5 and TRBJ1-5; tentatively, D is TRBD1 (5 bases). Per the germline V gene, CDR1 is SGHKS and CDR2 is YYEKEE (reference sequence). CDR3 length: 15 residues. Trimming cost V 2 bases and J 1 base, with 10 bases left between them. Here the CDR3 reads CASSFLAGSNQPQHF. For the CDR3, the DNA is TGTGCCAGCAGCTTTTTGGCAGGGAGCAATCAGCCCCAGCATTTT. Combining the CDR3 with reference TRBV5-5 and TRBJ1-5 gives the whole variable domain DAGVTQSPTHLIKTRGQQVTLRCSPISGHKSVSWYQQVLGQGPQFIFQYYEKEERGRGNFPDRFSARQFPNYSSELNVNALLLGDSALYLCASSFLAGSNQPQHFGDGTRLSIL.

The chain has TRBV27 and TRBJ1-4; no clear D gene. Trimming shortened V by 2 bases and J by 5 bases, and 9 bases separated the two germline ends. The CDR3 extends over 14 amino acids. Per germline, CDR1 MNHEY and CDR2 SMNVEV (reference sequence). The CDR3 region has the DNA TGTGCCAGCAGTTTAAGACACCCGAATGAAAAACTGTTTTTT. Its protein is CASSLRHPNEKLFF.

The table lists this clone with a few counts. The V and J genes are TRBV5-1 and TRBJ1-1; tentatively, D is TRBD1 (6 bases). Trimming took off 0 bases at V and 3 bases at J, with 9 bases between the two ends. CDR1 and CDR2 from the germline V gene are SGHRS and YFSETQ. This CDR3 comprises 14 residues. CDR3 nucleotide sequence: TGCGCCAGCAGCTTGGACACAGGGTACACTGAAGCTTTCTTT. Its translation: CASSLDTGYTEAFF.

The J gene is TRBJ2-5, the V gene TRBV14; a weak D match, TRBD1 (5 bases). The DNA matches TRBJ2-7 better at its end, which makes the J call doubtful. Germline V gene lookup returns CDR1 SGHDN and CDR2 FVKESK. The CDR3 is made up of 12 amino acids. In DNA form, the CDR3 reads TGTGCCAGCAGCCAACAGGGCTACGAGCAGTACTTC. Protein sequence: CASSQQGYEQYF.

The rearrangement uses TRBV4-2 and TRBJ2-1, with 11 bases lining up with TRBD1. The CDR3 covers 16 residues. Germline CDR1 and CDR2: LGHNA and YNFKEQ. The V gene end was trimmed by 0 bases and the J gene end by 5 bases; junction bases not matched to a gene: 3. The CDR3 nucleotides are TGTGCCAGCAGCCAAGAGGGGGACAGGGGGGACAATGAGCAGTTCTTC. Its protein is CASSQEGDRGDNEQFF.

V usage is TRBV4-2 and J usage is TRBJ1-4; TRBD1 matches 7 bases. With V trimmed by 5 bases and J by 0 bases, 12 bases remained unmatched. Germline CDR1 is LGHNA and CDR2 is YNFKEQ. The CDR3 is 18 residues long. The CDR3 DNA reads TGTGCCAGCAGCTCCACGGCGGCAGGGGGTGCAACTAATGAAAAACTGTTTTTT. Its protein is CASSSTAAGGATNEKLFF.

The chain combines TRBV6-4 with TRBJ1-2; a possible D gene is TRBD1 (6 bases). The CDR3 runs 12 residues. Looked up from germline, CDR1 is MRHNA and CDR2 is SNTAGT. Deletions cut 3 bases from V and 7 bases from J, with 9 bases between. The CDR3 region is CASSEQGGGYTF. CDR3 nucleotide sequence: TGTGCCAGCAGTGAACAGGGTGGTGGCTACACCTTC.

The chain combines TRBV2 with TRBJ2-1; 8 bases line up with TRBD1. The V segment lost 6 bases and the J segment 5 bases; nucleotides outside the gene matches: 6. CDR1 is SNHLY and CDR2 is FYNNEI in the germline V gene. The CDR3 is 14 amino acids. The CDR3 loop is CASRFRGHDNEQFF. CDR3 in DNA: TGTGCCAGCAGGTTCAGGGGGCACGACAATGAGCAGTTCTTC.

The CDR3 DNA is TGTGCCAGCAGCTCCCGATGCGGGGGGGTTGCCAAAAACATTCAGTACTTC. Encoded protein: CASSSRCGGVAKNIQYF. The V call is TRBV21-1, the J call TRBJ2-4; the D segment call TRBD2 is taken from the table without a DNA check. TRBV21-1 counts as a pseudogene. This CDR3 is built from 17 residues.

The chain uses TRBV4-3 and TRBJ2-5; D is unclear. This CDR3 is 13 amino acids long. CDR1 and CDR2 from the germline V gene are LGHNA and YSLEER. V lost 1 base, J lost 1 base, and 4 bases lay in between. The CDR3: CASSQALQETQYF. CDR3 DNA: TGCGCCAGCAGCCAAGCCCTCCAAGAGACCCAGTACTTC.

About this clone itself: At one end, the junction sequence differs from germline, possibly due to a read error. The chain is built from TRBV7-9 and TRBJ2-7, with 9 bases aligning to TRBD1. The CDR3 spans 14 residues. CDR1 SEHNR and CDR2 FQNEAQ come from the germline V gene (reference sequence). The CDR3 nucleotides are TGTTCCAGCAGCTTAAGGGACAGGGTGGACGAGCAGTACTTC. This encodes CSSSLRDRVDEQYF. Filled out from reference TRBV7-9 and TRBJ2-7, the complete variable domain reads DTGVSQNPRHKITKRGQNVTFRCDPISEHNRLYWYRQTLGQGPEFLTYFQNEAQLEKSRLLSDRFSAERPKGSFSTLEIQRTEQGDSAMYLCSSSLRDRVDEQYFGPGTRLTVT.

This clone was seen only a few times. The chain is built from TRBV6-6 and TRBJ1-1; 7 nucleotides align to TRBD1. Germline trimming cut 0 bases from V and 5 bases from J; bases unmatched to any gene: 3. There are 14 residues in the CDR3. The germline CDR1 and CDR2 sequences are MNHNY and SVGAGI (reference sequence). The CDR3 region has the DNA TGTGCCAGCAGTTACTCGACAGGGAATACTGAAGCTTTCTTT. Its translation: CASSYSTGNTEAFF.